This TCR beta chain originates from a study of T cell responses to AZD1222 COVID-19 vaccine. Profiled with immunoSEQ multiplex PCR; TCRdb holds only in-frame clones, not every one. The profile shows about 46,000 clones, approximately 90% of them singletons. V was pared by 0 bases and J by 12 bases, with 4 bases of the junction left unmatched. Per the germline V gene, CDR1 is SGHDN and CDR2 is FVKESK. This CDR3 has 13 amino acids. This chain links TRBV14 with TRBJ2-1; TRBD2 matches 8 bases. The specimen was peripheral blood, collected 28 days after the second AZD1222 dose. The sequence was collected from an adult who received the AZD1222 COVID-19 vaccine. The CDR3 DNA follows: TGTGCCAGCAGCCAAGATAGAACTAGCGGGCAGTTCTTC. Translation: CASSQDRTSGQFF.